This T cell receptor beta chain was identified during a study of blood T cell repertoires in COVID-19. Across the whole study: Sites in the United States, Italy and Spain provided acute and convalescent COVID-19 samples. In each case, the material was cDNA or gDNA derived from T cells, B-cell-depleted T cells, or PBMCs.

Authors' methods: Quantification of nucleated cells was approximated via reference gene primer amplification. TCRdb's table, derived via immunoSEQ multiplex PCR, lists solely in-frame clones and lacks some. The V and J calls and the clone size are those of that table, but D and trimming were determined from the DNA. This sample has roughly 230,000 clones, with around 90% found just once. During active infection, Seattle patients enrolled and were then monitored through disease. The length of the CDR3 is 15 residues. Germline V lookup: CDR1 MNHNS, CDR2 SASEGT. V shed 3 bases and J shed 0 bases, with 11 bases lying between them.

The TCR was taken from a man aged 30 to 39 with COVID-19, enrolled during active disease. The sequencing sample was made of peripheral blood. The chain carries TRBV6-1 and TRBJ1-1, with D maybe TRBD1 (5 bases). DNA for the CDR3: TGTGCCAGCAGTGATTATGACAGCTTGAACACTGAAGCTTTCTTT. It encodes CASSDYDSLNTEAFF.